This T cell receptor (beta chain) was found in a study of cytomegalovirus exposure and HLA in healthy donors (dated by TCRdb to 2016 to 2017). Concerning the study at large: According to an earlier analysis of a few hundred of the donors, some 170 million T cells yielded 117 million unique TCR beta sequences and approximately 280 Gb of sequence data. About 320 gigabases of sequencing data and tens of millions of unique TCR sequences were included in an early release covering about 700 HLA-typed donors. The genetic ancestry cluster associated with self-reported Caucasian donors included roughly four fifths of the roughly 400 genotyped donors. The study aimed to test whether cataloging public T cell receptors could reveal signatures of past pathogen exposure. The T cell repertoires of roughly 660 subjects were profiled by immunosequencing and related to cytomegalovirus serostatus. A separate validation cohort of roughly 130 different subjects was used in addition to the roughly 670-subject first cohort. The study combined high-throughput TCR immunosequencing, statistical association of individual TCRs with disease status, and machine learning to predict cytomegalovirus infection status. A later analysis re-analyzed previously published TCR beta repertoires from 500 to 700 donors and added high-resolution HLA genotyping to study TCR occurrence patterns. The later analysis used no new phenotypic data to find candidate immune exposures, relying instead on TCR beta sequences and their occurrence across donors. An earlier analysis of approximately 500 of the donors applied high-throughput TCR beta sequencing to assess whether each TCR beta V gene segment acted as functional or pseudogenic. Donor age, sex, ethnicity and CMV serostatus were compiled alongside the repertoire data. Genome-wide SNP genotypes for about 60% of the 666 donors were used in a later genetic analysis, which treated that subset as a discovery cohort. Every discovery cohort repertoire had been produced on one sequencing platform. HLA typing included class I and class II loci at four-digit resolution. The number of typed donors differed by locus: roughly 629-640 for A, B, C, DRB1 and DQB1; approximately 540 for DQA1; some 610 for DPA1; and about 450 for DPB1. Because of strong linkage in the cohort, roughly five DR-DQ haplotypes were treated as single units for association and clustering. Across some 400 genotyped donors of the cohort, an average of about 200,000 unique TCR beta nucleotide sequences per donor were sequenced, and 15% to 20% of those sequences were non-productive.

Details on this clone: Its antigen remains undetermined. No clone much larger than this one lies a single base away; base qualities are absent.

General study outcomes and caveats: V-gene and J-gene trimming of TCR beta chains was associated with a missense DCLRE1C variant in a later genetic analysis, and the association was replicated in an independent cohort. Cytomegalovirus status was reported to be diagnosed by the classifier with high specificity and sensitivity in both the original and validation cohorts. A later analysis found that most CMV-associated TCR beta chains appeared HLA-restricted, with HLA associations seemingly driven largely by CMV exposure. In the study, 150 to 200 TCR beta chains were listed as associated with cytomegalovirus. Compared with equally common non-associated chains, HLA-associated TCR beta chains in a later analysis were more clonally expanded and had lower generation probabilities. Broadly in line with IMGT annotations, most TCR beta V segments showed up in productive rearrangements about 87% or about 30% of the time in an earlier analysis of 450 to 750 of the donors. Most TCR sequences were seen in very few donors, while some public TCRs were found in many individuals. The authors suggested that the approach could potentially be generalized to other disease states and immunological phenotypes. At a false discovery rate of 0.05, a later analysis linked around 17,000 TCR beta sequences to specific HLA alleles. Because counts were too low, seventeen rarely observed V segments, including chromosome 9 orphons, were left out of the earlier analysis of 587 of the donors. A later analysis reported that several top co-occurrence clusters appeared linked to parvovirus B19, influenza, CMV and Epstein-Barr virus. Linkage disequilibrium might explain the correlated functional status among segregating V segments, but an unknown experimental factor could not be excluded. A cluster of highly shared sequence variants was judged likely to represent a technical artifact of the sequencing pipeline. Because some donors lacked HLA typing at each locus, the association tests relied only on the typed subset. Immune exposure information for the cohort was limited to CMV serostatus. A few of the identified cytomegalovirus-associated TCR beta chains were confirmed in vitro to be specific for cytomegalovirus antigens. Presence/absence analyses assumed roughly uniform sequencing depth across donors, an assumption that may not hold. A further reported finding was that TCR beta sequences accurately predicted the HLA-A and HLA-B alleles for most subjects in the first cohort. This cohort had only TCR beta chains sequenced, and the lack of alpha or paired-chain data limited which features could be detected. When HLA alleles, especially DR and DQ, strongly co-occurred, attributing TCR associations to individual alleles was difficult. In a later analysis, the rate of TCR association differed among HLA loci, with DRB1 alleles having the most associated TCRs and HLA-C alleles having the fewest. In a later genetic analysis, fewer N-insertions in productive TCRs were reported among donors in an Asian-associated ancestry cluster than the approximately 670-donor mean.

Library generation was performed with the immunoSEQ multiplex PCR assay. For the multiplex PCR, a mixture combining 60 forward primers for TCR Vbeta segments and 13 reverse primers for TCR Jbeta segments was used. The CDR3 region of rearranged TCR beta genes was amplified from genomic DNA by a multiplex PCR assay. On the Illumina HiSeq System, the amplified TCR beta libraries were sequenced as 87-base-pair reads. From the authors' description of their analysis: In a later analysis, 70 million to 95 million unique TCR beta chains were counted across the approximately 640 repertoires, and around 10 million of these chains were shared by at least two donors. Raw reads were error-corrected and collapsed into unique sequences by a nearest-neighbor algorithm in which closely related sequences were merged to remove PCR and sequencing errors. V, D and J gene segments were assigned by aligning CDR3 sequences to IMGT reference sequences. Each retained sequence needed at least a six-nucleotide match to both a V gene segment and a J gene segment. Rearrangements were classified as productive when the CDR3 lacked stop codons and remained in frame with V and J, and all other rearrangements were classified as non-productive. CDR3 was defined by IMGT convention, running from the second conserved V-encoded cysteine to the conserved J-encoded phenylalanine. The earlier analysis of 550 to 650 of the donors excluded any sequence lacking an unambiguous match to a single V gene segment. An earlier analysis of about 590 of the donors classified V segments as functional when productive rearrangements were above 56.7% and as segregating when the standard deviation between donors was above 5%. A statistical classification framework was built to diagnose cytomegalovirus status from the catalog of TCR beta chain sequences. In a later analysis, V and J genes were assigned by comparing TCR nucleotide sequences against IMGT/GENE-DB human TR gene sequences. A later analysis assigned CDR3 sequences and most-parsimonious VDJ recombination scenarios with the TCRdist pipeline. A later analysis defined each TCR beta chain by its CDR3 amino acid sequence plus V-gene family, and excluded reads lacking a unique V-gene family. As a way to deal with suspected cross-contamination and a sequencing artifact, a later analysis dropped 450 to 600 nucleotide sequences that were highly shared and had low generation probability. A later analysis calculated a clonal expansion index for each public chain from normalized within-repertoire ranks of inferred template counts. Generation probabilities in a later analysis came from a VDJ recombination model fitted to out-of-frame rearrangements, and those results were checked against IGoR. A later analysis scored TCR-TCR, TCR-HLA and TCR-CMV co-occurrence with hypergeometric tests, applying a repertoire-size bias correction to TCR pairs. A later analysis estimated false discovery rates by permuting HLA or CMV assignments 20 times. In a later analysis, co-occurring TCRs were grouped using DBSCAN, with TCRdist sequence similarity added in when clustering inside HLA-allele-positive subsets. Repertoires with fewer than 30,000 or more than 120,000 public chains, plus five repertoires with anomalous nucleotide sharing, were excluded from co-occurrence clustering. This immuneACCESS table, as held by TCRdb, lists in-frame sequences with V and J called but not all clones. Of the missing ones, under half trace to an unresolved V gene in checked studies; the others have no known cause. The V and J calls and clone size come from that table; D and trimming were worked out from the DNA. Across this sample there are roughly 100,000 clones, with about 13% seen only once. The ten largest clones take up about a sixth of the sample.

In total, approximately 610 healthy bone marrow donors made up the cohort. Cohort members were all nominally healthy when sampled, although unrecorded immune exposures were likely present. The donor was CMV seropositive and was included in the group of about 290 seropositive cohort members. Each donor provided a peripheral blood sample, and peripheral blood mononuclear cells were used for TCR beta sequencing. The Qiagen DNeasy Blood Extraction Kit was used to extract genomic DNA from the blood cell samples. The specimen was PBMCs. The clonotype originates from a man aged 40-55 years in good health and CMV-seropositive.

The CDR3 protein: CASSSLLGASYEQYF. In nucleotide form, the sequence is TGTGCCAGCAGCTCCTTGTTGGGGGCGAGCTACGAGCAGTACTTC. The rearranged segments are TRBV7-8 and TRBJ2-7, with a weak D call of TRBD1 (6 bases match). Including cysteine and phenylalanine, the CDR3 has 15 amino acids. Only the CDR3 DNA is retained, 45 bases long and in frame from the first base. The germline V gene yields SGHVS for CDR1 and FQNEAQ for CDR2. V and J are truncated by 4 bases and 3 bases respectively, leaving an intervening sequence of 16 bases. The full variable domain, completed from the reference TRBV7-8 and TRBJ2-7 proteins outside the CDR3, reads GAGVSQSPRYKVAKRGQDVALRCDPISGHVSLFWYQQALGQGPEFLTYFQNEAQLDKSGLPSDRFFAERPEGSVSTLKIQRTQQEDSAVYLCASSSLLGASYEQYFGPGTRLTVT.